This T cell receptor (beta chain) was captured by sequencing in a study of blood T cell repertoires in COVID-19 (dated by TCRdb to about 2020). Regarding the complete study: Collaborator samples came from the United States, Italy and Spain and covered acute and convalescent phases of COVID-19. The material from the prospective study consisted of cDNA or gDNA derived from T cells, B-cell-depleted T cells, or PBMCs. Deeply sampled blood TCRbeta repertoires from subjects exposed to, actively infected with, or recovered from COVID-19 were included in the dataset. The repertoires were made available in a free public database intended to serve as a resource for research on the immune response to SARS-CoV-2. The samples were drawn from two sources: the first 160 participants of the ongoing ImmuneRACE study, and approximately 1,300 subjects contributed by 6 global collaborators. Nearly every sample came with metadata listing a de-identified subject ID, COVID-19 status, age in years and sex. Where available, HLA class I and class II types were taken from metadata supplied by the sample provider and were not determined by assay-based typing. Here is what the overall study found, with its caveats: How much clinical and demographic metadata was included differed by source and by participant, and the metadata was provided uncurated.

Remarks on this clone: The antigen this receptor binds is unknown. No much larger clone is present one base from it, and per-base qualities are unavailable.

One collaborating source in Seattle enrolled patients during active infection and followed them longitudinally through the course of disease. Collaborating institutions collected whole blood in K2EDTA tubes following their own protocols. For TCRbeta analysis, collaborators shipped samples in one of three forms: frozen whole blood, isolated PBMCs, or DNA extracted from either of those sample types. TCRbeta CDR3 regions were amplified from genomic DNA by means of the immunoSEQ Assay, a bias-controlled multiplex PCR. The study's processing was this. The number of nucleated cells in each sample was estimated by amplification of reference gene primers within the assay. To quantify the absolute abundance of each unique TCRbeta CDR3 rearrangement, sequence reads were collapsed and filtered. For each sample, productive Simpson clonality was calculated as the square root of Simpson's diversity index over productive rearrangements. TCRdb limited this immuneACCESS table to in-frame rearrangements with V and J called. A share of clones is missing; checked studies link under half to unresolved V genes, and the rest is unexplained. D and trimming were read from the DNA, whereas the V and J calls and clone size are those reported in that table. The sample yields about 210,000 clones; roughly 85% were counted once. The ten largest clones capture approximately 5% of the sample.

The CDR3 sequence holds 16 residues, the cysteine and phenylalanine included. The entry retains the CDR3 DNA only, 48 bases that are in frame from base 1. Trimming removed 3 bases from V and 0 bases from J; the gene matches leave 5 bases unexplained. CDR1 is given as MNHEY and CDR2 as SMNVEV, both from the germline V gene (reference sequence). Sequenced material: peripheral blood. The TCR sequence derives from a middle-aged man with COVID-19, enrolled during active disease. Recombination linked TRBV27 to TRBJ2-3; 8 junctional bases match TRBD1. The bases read TGTGCCAGCAGTTTCAGACAGGGGCCTAGCACAGATACGCAGTATTTT. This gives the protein CASSFRQGPSTDTQYF.